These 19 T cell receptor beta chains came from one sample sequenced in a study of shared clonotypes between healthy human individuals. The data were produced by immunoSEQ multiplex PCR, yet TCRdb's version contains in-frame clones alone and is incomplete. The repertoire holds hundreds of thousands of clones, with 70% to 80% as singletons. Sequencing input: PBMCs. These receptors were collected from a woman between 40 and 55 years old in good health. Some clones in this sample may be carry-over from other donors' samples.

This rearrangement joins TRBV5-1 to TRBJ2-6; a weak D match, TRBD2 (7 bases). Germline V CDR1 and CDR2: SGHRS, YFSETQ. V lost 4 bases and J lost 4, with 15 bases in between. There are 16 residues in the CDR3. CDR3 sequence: CASSAGALGGANVLTF. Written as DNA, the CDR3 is TGCGCCAGCAGCGCGGGGGCCCTGGGAGGGGCCAACGTCCTGACTTTC. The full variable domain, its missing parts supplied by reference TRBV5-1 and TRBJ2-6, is KAGVTQTPRYLIKTRGQQVTLSCSPISGHRSVSWYQQTPGQGLQFLFEYFSETQRNKGNFPGRFSGRQFSNSRSEMNVSTLELGDSALYLCASSAGALGGANVLTFGAGSRLTVL.

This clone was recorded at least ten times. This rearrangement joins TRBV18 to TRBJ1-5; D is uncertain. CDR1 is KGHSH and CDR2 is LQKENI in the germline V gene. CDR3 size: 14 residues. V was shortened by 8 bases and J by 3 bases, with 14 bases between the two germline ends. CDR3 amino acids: CASTLSPVNQPQHF. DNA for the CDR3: TGTGCCAGCACTCTATCGCCAGTCAATCAGCCCCAGCATTTT.

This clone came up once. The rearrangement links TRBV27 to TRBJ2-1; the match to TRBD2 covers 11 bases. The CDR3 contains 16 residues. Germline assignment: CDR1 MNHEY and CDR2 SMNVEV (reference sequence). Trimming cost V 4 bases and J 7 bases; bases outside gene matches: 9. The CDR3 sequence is CASSSPLAGAWNEQFF. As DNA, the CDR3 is TGTGCCAGCAGTTCCCCACTAGCGGGGGCTTGGAATGAGCAGTTCTTC.

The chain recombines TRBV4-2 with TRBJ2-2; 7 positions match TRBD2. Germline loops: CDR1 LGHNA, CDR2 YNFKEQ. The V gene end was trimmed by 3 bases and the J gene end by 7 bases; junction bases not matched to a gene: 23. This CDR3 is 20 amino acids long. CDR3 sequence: CASSQPTATAGAVIGGELFF. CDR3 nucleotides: TGTGCCAGCAGCCAGCCGACAGCCACGGCGGGAGCGGTGATCGGCGGGGAGCTGTTTTTT.

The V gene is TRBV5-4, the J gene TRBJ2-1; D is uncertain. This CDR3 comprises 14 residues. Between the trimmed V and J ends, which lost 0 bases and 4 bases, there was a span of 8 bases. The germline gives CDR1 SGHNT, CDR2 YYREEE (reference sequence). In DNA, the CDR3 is TGTGCCAGCAGCTTGGCCAAGCCTTACAATGAGCAGTTCTTC. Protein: CASSLAKPYNEQFF.

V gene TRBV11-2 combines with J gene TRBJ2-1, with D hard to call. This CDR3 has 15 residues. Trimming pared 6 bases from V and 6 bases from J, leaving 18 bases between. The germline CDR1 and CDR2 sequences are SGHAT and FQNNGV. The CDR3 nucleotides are TGTGCCAGCAGGCCCCCAGGTTCGATGATCAATGAGCAGTTCTTC. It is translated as CASRPPGSMINEQFF.

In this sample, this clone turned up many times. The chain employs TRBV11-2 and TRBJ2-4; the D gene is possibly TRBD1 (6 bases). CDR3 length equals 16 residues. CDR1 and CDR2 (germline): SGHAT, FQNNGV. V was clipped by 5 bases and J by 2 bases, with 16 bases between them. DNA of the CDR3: TGTGCCAGCAGCCGTTTGCAGGGGTCCTCCAAAAACATTCAGTACTTC. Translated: CASSRLQGSSKNIQYF.

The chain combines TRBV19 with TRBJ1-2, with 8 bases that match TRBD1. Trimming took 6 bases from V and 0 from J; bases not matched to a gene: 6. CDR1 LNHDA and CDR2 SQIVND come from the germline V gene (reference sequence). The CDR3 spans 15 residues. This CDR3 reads CASRLQGGANYGYTF. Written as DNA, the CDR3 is TGTGCCAGTAGACTACAGGGGGGAGCTAACTATGGCTACACCTTC.

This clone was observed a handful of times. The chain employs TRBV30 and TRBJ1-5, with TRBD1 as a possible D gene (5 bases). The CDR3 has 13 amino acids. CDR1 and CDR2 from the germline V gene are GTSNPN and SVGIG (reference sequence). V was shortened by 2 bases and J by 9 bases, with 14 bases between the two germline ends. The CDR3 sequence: CAWSSQVGVPQHF. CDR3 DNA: TGTGCCTGGAGTTCACAGGTCGGGGTGCCCCAGCATTTT.

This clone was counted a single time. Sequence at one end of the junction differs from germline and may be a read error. The CDR3: CASSQSRGLAEFF. In DNA form, the CDR3 reads TGTGCCAGCAGCCAATCTAGGGGACTAGCCGAGTTTTTT. The chain employs TRBV14 and TRBJ2-3, with 9 bases that match TRBD2. This CDR3 spans 13 amino acids. CDR1 is SGHDN and CDR2 is FVKESK in the germline V gene.

In DNA form, the CDR3 reads TGTGCCTCCCGGGGATGGCGACTCTCCTACAATGAGCAGTTCTTC. As protein: CASRGWRLSYNEQFF. This sequence joins TRBV11-2 and TRBJ2-1, with D possibly being TRBD2 (5 bases). The germline V and J ends were trimmed by 11 bases and 0 bases, with 17 bases remaining between them. Germline V gene data show CDR1 as SGHAT and CDR2 as FQNNGV. This CDR3 is 15 amino acids long.

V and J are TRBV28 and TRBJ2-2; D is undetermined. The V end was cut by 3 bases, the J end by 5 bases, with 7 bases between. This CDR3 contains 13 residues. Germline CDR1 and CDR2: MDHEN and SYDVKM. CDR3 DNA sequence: TGTGCCAGCAGTTTTATAAGGACCGGGGAGCTGTTTTTT. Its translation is CASSFIRTGELFF.

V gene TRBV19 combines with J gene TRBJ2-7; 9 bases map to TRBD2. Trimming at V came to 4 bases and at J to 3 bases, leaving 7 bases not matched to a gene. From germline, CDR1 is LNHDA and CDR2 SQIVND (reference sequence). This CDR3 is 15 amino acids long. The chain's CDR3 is CASSTLAGQYYEQYF. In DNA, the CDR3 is TGTGCCAGTAGTACCCTAGCGGGACAGTACTACGAGCAGTACTTC. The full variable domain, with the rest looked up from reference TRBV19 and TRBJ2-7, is DGGITQSPKYLFRKEGQNVTLSCEQNLNHDAMYWYRQDPGQGLRLIYYSQIVNDFQKGDIAEGYSVSREKKESFPLTVTSAQKNPTAFYLCASSTLAGQYYEQYFGPGTRLTVT.

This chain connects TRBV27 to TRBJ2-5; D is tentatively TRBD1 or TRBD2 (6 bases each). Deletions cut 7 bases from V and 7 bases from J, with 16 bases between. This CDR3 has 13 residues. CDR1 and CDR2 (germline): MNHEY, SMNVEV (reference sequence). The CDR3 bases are TGTGCCAGCAAACTATCCCCGGGGGCGACCCAGTACTTC. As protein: CASKLSPGATQYF.

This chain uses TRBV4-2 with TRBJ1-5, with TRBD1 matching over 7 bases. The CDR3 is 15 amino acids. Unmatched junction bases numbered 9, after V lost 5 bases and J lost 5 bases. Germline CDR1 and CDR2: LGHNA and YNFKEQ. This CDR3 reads CASSVLGGEDQPQHF. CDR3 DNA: TGTGCCAGCAGCGTCTTAGGGGGCGAGGATCAGCCCCAGCATTTT.

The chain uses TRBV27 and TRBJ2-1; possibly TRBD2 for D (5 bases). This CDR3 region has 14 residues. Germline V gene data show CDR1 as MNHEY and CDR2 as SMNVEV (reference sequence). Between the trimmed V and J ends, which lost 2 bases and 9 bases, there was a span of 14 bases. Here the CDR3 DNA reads TGTGCCAGCAGTTTAGCGACTATCCCCATTGAGCAGTTCTTC. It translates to CASSLATIPIEQFF.

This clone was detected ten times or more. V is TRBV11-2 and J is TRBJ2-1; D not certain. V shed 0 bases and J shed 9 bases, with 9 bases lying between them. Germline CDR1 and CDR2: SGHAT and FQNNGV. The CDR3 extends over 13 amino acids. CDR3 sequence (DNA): TGTGCCAGCAGCTTAGACGGCCCCGGTGAGCAGTTCTTC. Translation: CASSLDGPGEQFF.

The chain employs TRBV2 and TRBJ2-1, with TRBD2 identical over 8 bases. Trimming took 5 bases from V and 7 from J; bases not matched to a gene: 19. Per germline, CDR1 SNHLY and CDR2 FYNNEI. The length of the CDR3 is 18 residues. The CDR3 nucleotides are TGTGCCAGCAGTAGGACGGGAGGGAGCGGGAGTATTAGGAATGAGCAGTTCTTC. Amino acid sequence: CASSRTGGSGSIRNEQFF.

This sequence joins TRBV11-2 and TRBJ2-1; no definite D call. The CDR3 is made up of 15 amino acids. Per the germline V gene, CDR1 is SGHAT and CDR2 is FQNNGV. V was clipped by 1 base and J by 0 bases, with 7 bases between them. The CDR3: CASSLVSSSYNEQFF. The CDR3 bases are TGTGCCAGCAGCTTAGTAAGCAGCTCCTACAATGAGCAGTTCTTC.